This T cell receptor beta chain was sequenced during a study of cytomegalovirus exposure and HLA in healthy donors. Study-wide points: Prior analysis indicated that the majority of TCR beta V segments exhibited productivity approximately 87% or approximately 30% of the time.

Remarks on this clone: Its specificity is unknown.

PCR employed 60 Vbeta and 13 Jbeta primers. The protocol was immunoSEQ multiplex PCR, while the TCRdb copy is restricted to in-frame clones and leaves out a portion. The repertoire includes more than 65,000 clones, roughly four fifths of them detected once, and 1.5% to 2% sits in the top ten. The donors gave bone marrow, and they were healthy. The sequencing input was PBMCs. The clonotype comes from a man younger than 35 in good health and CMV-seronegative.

In DNA, the CDR3 is TGCGCCAGCAGCCCAGGGACAGAGTATAGCAATCAGCCCCAGCATTTT. Protein sequence: CASSPGTEYSNQPQHF. The chain recombines TRBV5-1 with TRBJ1-5, with TRBD1 matching 7 bases. The CDR3 spans 16 residues. In germline, CDR1 is SGHRS, CDR2 YFSETQ. The junction had 7 bases not matched to a gene; V was cut back by 4 bases and J by 0 bases.